A single sample is the source of the 21 T cell receptor beta chains below, sequenced in a study of blood T cell repertoires in COVID-19. Assay used: immunoSEQ multiplex PCR; TCRdb lists only in-frame clones, some missing. The repertoire includes approximately 470,000 clones, about 90% of them detected once, and about 0.7% sits in the top ten. Sequenced sample: PBMCs or T cells enriched from blood (not recorded which). The receptors shown here come from a woman younger than 35 who had recovered from COVID-19.

The rearrangement uses TRBV7-2 and TRBJ1-5; D perhaps matches TRBD1 (5 bases). There are 17 residues in the CDR3. V lost 5 bases and J 0 bases, leaving 17 bases between the germline ends. Germline V gene data show CDR1 as SGHTA and CDR2 as FQGNSA. The CDR3 protein is CASSILTRVGSNQPQHF. CDR3 bases: TGTGCCAGCAGCATCCTTACCAGGGTGGGTAGCAATCAGCCCCAGCATTTT.

This chain uses TRBV2 with TRBJ2-2; possibly TRBD2 for D (5 bases). The CDR3 length is 14 residues. Germline V gene data show CDR1 as SNHLY and CDR2 as FYNNEI. V was cut by 4 bases and J by 7 bases, with 13 bases left in between. CDR3 DNA: TGTGCCAGCAGTGTTTGGGGAGAGGGCGGGGAGCTGTTTTTT. Its protein is CASSVWGEGGELFF.

The rearrangement joins TRBV5-1 to TRBJ1-6, with 10 bases matching TRBD1. CDR1 and CDR2 (germline): SGHRS, YFSETQ. With V trimmed by 4 bases and J by 3 bases, 7 bases remained unmatched. The CDR3 spans 17 residues. The CDR3 DNA reads as TGCGCCAGCAGCCCGGGACAGGGGAGGCTCTATAATTCACCCCTCCACTTT. It codes for CASSPGQGRLYNSPLHF.

DNA for the CDR3: TGTGCCAGCAGCTGGGAAACGAGGGTTACGGAAGATACGCAGTATTTT. It encodes CASSWETRVTEDTQYF. This chain joins TRBV7-9 and TRBJ2-3; D may be TRBD2 (5 bases). The V end was cut by 4 bases, the J end by 5 bases, with 19 bases between. CDR3 size: 16 residues. Germline V gene sequence: CDR1 SEHNR, CDR2 FQNEAQ (reference sequence).

This chain links TRBV12-5 with TRBJ1-2; no reliable D call. The V gene's germline CDR1 is LGHNT and CDR2 FRNRAP. The CDR3 has 13 residues. With 6 bases removed from V and 5 bases from J, the gap between germline ends came to 13 bases. CDR3 in amino acids: CASGPPESYGYTF. CDR3 nucleotide sequence: TGTGCTAGTGGCCCACCCGAGAGTTATGGCTACACCTTC.

Concerning this clone itself: An end of the junction differs from the germline gene, which may be a read error. J is TRBJ1-1 and V is TRBV7-7; D is undetermined. The CDR3 is 12 amino acids. Germline V gene data show CDR1 as SSHAT and CDR2 as FNYEAQ (reference sequence). The CDR3 bases are TGTGCTAGCAGCTTAGGGAGCACTGAAGCTTTCTTT. Its translation: CASSLGSTEAFF.

The DNA of the CDR3 is TGTGCCAGCTCACCACAGGGGCTCGGCACAGATACGCAGTATTTT. Protein: CASSPQGLGTDTQYF. The chain has TRBV18 and TRBJ2-3, with D possibly matching TRBD1 (5 bases). The CDR3 consists of 15 residues. The V gene lost 1 base and the J gene lost 1 base, with 9 bases spanning the gap. Per the germline V gene, CDR1 is KGHSH and CDR2 is LQKENI.

This clone occurred once. The V and J genes are TRBV18 and TRBJ2-3; D is possibly TRBD2 (6 bases). Germline assignment: CDR1 KGHSH and CDR2 LQKENI. The V end was cut by 4 bases, the J end by 1 base, with 9 bases between. This CDR3 is 14 amino acids long. The CDR3 spells CASSLKRGTDTQYF. The CDR3 region has the DNA TGTGCCAGCTCACTAAAGCGGGGCACAGATACGCAGTATTTT. Full variable domain (missing parts from reference TRBV18 and TRBJ2-3): NAGVMQNPRHLVRRRGQEARLRCSPMKGHSHVYWYRQLPEEGLKFMVYLQKENIIDESGMPKERFSAEFPKEGPSILRIQQVVRGDSAAYFCASSLKRGTDTQYFGPGTRLTVL.

The rearrangement uses TRBV28 and TRBJ1-2; the D gene is possibly TRBD1 (5 bases). The CDR3 loop spans 15 amino acids. CDR1 is MDHEN, CDR2 SYDVKM, per germline. V was trimmed by 4 bases and J by 2 bases, leaving 14 bases between them. The CDR3 nucleotides are TGTGCCAGCAGTTCCGTCGGGGGGGTCAACTATGGCTACACCTTC. This encodes CASSSVGGVNYGYTF.

The chain couples TRBV19 to TRBJ2-7; D gene uncertain. The germline V gene has CDR1 LNHDA and CDR2 SQIVND (reference sequence). With 5 bases removed from V and 0 bases from J, the gap between germline ends came to 5 bases. The CDR3 consists of 12 residues. This chain's CDR3 is CASSYSSYEQYF. In nucleotides, the CDR3 is TGTGCCAGTAGTTATTCCTCCTACGAGCAGTACTTC.

The chain combines TRBV18 with TRBJ1-3, with D possibly matching TRBD1 (5 bases). The germline V gene has CDR1 KGHSH and CDR2 LQKENI. V shed 1 base and J shed 11 bases, with 12 bases lying between them. This CDR3 has 13 amino acids. The CDR3 loop is CASSPQGGEAIYF. As DNA, the CDR3 is TGTGCCAGCTCACCACAGGGAGGGGAAGCCATATATTTT.

The CDR3 here is CASSEYRGITYEQYF. Here the CDR3 DNA reads TGTGCCAGCAGTGAATATCGGGGAATTACCTACGAGCAGTACTTC. The chain recombines TRBV25-1 with TRBJ2-7; D is possibly TRBD2 (5 bases). Trimming shortened V by 0 bases and J by 2 bases, and 11 bases separated the two germline ends. The CDR3 is 15 amino acids. Germline CDR1 and CDR2: MGHDK and SYGVNS.

The chain has TRBV6-5 and TRBJ2-1; 8 nucleotides line up with TRBD1. Per the germline V gene, CDR1 is MNHEY and CDR2 is SVGAGI. With V trimmed by 4 bases and J by 6 bases, 5 bases remained unmatched. The CDR3 runs to 14 residues. The CDR3 DNA sequence: TGTGCCAGCAGTTTGAGAGACAGGGGCAATGAGCAGTTCTTC. Translated: CASSLRDRGNEQFF.

CDR3 protein: CASAFGGTDTQYF. The CDR3 bases are TGTGCCAGCGCGTTCGGGGGCACAGATACGCAGTATTTT. This sequence joins TRBV5-5 and TRBJ2-3, with D perhaps TRBD2 (5 bases). The CDR3 runs to 13 residues. The germline gives CDR1 SGHKS, CDR2 YYEKEE (reference sequence). Deletions cut 7 bases from V and 1 base from J, with 10 bases between.

About this clone: Distinct nucleotide sequences in the sample also encode this CDR3. J is TRBJ2-1 and V is TRBV7-3, with 11 positions matching TRBD2. The CDR3 consists of 15 residues. The junction had 2 bases not matched to a gene; V was cut back by 5 bases and J by 2 bases. The germline CDR1 and CDR2 sequences are SGHTA and FQGTGA. The CDR3 DNA is TGTGCCAGCAGCCTGACTAGCGGGGCCTACAATGAGCAGTTCTTC. This translates into CASSLTSGAYNEQFF.

The rearrangement uses TRBV30 and TRBJ2-7, with 9 bases aligning to TRBD2. V lost 3 bases, J lost 4 bases, and 4 bases stayed unmatched. This CDR3 is 13 amino acids long. Germline values: CDR1 GTSNPN, CDR2 SVGIG (reference sequence). CDR3 bases: TGTGCCTGGAGGGCGGGGGGGCCTTACGAGCAGTACTTC. Protein: CAWRAGGPYEQYF.

The V call is TRBV2, the J call TRBJ1-6, with D unclear. V was shortened by 3 bases and J by 8 bases, with 8 bases between the two germline ends. Looked up from germline, CDR1 is SNHLY and CDR2 is FYNNEI. This CDR3 spans 13 amino acids. CDR3 in amino acids: CASSDGGDSPLHF. The CDR3 coding sequence is TGTGCCAGCAGTGATGGAGGAGATTCACCCCTCCACTTT. The entire variable domain, with the rest obtained from reference TRBV2 and TRBJ1-6, is as follows: EPEVTQTPSHQVTQMGQEVILRCVPISNHLYFYWYRQILGQKVEFLVSFYNNEISEKSEIFDDQFSVERPDGSNFTLKIRSTKLEDSAMYFCASSDGGDSPLHFGNGTRLTVT.

The rearrangement joins TRBV10-3 to TRBJ2-7; D may be TRBD1 (5 bases). This CDR3 spans 12 amino acids. Germline loops: CDR1 ENHRY, CDR2 SYGVKD. Between the trimmed V and J ends, which lost 8 bases and 3 bases, there was a span of 11 bases. CDR3 bases: TGTGCCATCGCCGGGCAGGGCTACGAGCAGTACTTC. Its translation: CAIAGQGYEQYF.

This chain's CDR3 is CGTGQGSYEQYF. In nucleotides, the CDR3 is TGTGGGACGGGACAGGGGTCCTACGAGCAGTACTTC. J is TRBJ2-7 and V is TRBV28, with TRBD1 identical over 10 bases. CDR3 length: 12 amino acids. Germline V lookup: CDR1 MDHEN, CDR2 SYDVKM.

The J gene is TRBJ1-2, the V gene TRBV12-3 or TRBV12-4; D might be TRBD1 (5 bases). V shed 1 base and J shed 3 bases, with 6 bases lying between them. This CDR3 spans 13 amino acids. CDR3 sequence (DNA): TGTGCCAGCAGTTTAGGGACACACTATGGCTACACCTTC. Translated: CASSLGTHYGYTF.

Only a few counts were recorded for this clone. Other DNA sequences in the sample encode the same CDR3. The chain couples TRBV9 to TRBJ2-7; TRBD2 matches at 8 bases. The germline V gene encodes CDR1 SGDLS and CDR2 YYNGEE. CDR3 size: 15 residues. V shed 0 bases, J shed 5 bases, and the junction held 7 bases outside the gene matches. The CDR3 protein is CASSVGGLDRDEQYF. The CDR3 nucleotides read TGTGCCAGCAGCGTAGGGGGACTAGATCGGGACGAGCAGTACTTC.